This T cell receptor (beta chain) was profiled in a study of cytomegalovirus exposure and HLA in healthy donors. The wider study: Researchers previously reported finding 117 million unique TCR beta sequences from around 200 million T cells. Findings of the study overall: Earlier analysis found most TCR beta V segments productive about 90% or about 30% of the time. Some segments of the V type, notably TRBV6-2 and TRBV6-3, were excluded as indistinguishable. A link between a missense DCLRE1C variant and TCR beta V- and J-gene trimming emerged from a later analysis.

It was with 60 Vbeta and 13 Jbeta primers that the PCR ran. Measured with immunoSEQ multiplex PCR; TCRdb has only the in-frame clones, and not every one. The repertoire holds 100,000 to 150,000 clones, with about 80% as singletons. CDR3 length: 16 residues. Germline CDR1 and CDR2: MNHEY and SVGAGI. The V gene end was trimmed by 2 bases and the J gene end by 7 bases; junction bases not matched to a gene: 9. This clone was seen only once. Its specificity is not known. The TCR sequence derives from a man aged 45-65 years in good health and CMV-seropositive. What was sequenced was PBMCs. This sequence joins TRBV6-5 and TRBJ2-1, with 9 bases fitting TRBD1. The CDR3 region is CASSYRTGTGLNEQFF. The CDR3 DNA reads as TGTGCCAGCAGTTACAGGACCGGGACAGGGTTAAATGAGCAGTTCTTC.